The clone carrying this T cell receptor (beta chain) was recorded many times. Its antigen is not identified. The CDR3 totals 13 residues. Germline assignment: CDR1 SGHRS and CDR2 YFSETQ. V was shortened by 0 bases and J by 4 bases, with 8 bases between the two germline ends. TCRdb re-called the RT-PCR reads with MiXCR, one entry per CDR3 protein. Altogether hundreds of thousands of distinct CDR3 sequences are present, 15% to 19% being singletons, with the ten largest covering approximately 10%. This sample is drawn from a study of response to subunit inactivated influenza vaccine. Study-level points and caveats: The authors offered the suggestion that each seasonal influenza vaccination recruits few new T cells.

The genes are TRBV5-1 and TRBJ2-7; D is possibly TRBD1 (5 bases). The TCR originated in a middle-aged man who received an inactivated influenza vaccine. The input for sequencing was PBMCs from blood, taken roughly 12 days after vaccination. The CDR3 DNA reads as TGCGCCAGCAGCTTGGATACAGGATACGAGCAGTACTTC. It encodes CASSLDTGYEQYF.